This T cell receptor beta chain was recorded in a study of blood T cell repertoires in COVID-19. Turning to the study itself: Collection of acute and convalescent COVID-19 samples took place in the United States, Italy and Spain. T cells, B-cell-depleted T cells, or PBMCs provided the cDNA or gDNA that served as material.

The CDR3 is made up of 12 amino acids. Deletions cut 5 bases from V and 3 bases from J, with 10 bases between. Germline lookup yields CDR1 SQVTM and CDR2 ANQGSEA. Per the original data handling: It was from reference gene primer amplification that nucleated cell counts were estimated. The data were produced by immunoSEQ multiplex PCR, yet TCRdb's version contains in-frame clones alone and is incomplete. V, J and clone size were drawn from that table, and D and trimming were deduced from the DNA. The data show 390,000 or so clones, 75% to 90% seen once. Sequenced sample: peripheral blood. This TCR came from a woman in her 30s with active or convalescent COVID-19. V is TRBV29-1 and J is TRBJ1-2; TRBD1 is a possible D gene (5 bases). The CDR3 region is CSVNLGDYGYTF. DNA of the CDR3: TGCAGCGTTAATCTAGGGGACTATGGCTACACCTTC.